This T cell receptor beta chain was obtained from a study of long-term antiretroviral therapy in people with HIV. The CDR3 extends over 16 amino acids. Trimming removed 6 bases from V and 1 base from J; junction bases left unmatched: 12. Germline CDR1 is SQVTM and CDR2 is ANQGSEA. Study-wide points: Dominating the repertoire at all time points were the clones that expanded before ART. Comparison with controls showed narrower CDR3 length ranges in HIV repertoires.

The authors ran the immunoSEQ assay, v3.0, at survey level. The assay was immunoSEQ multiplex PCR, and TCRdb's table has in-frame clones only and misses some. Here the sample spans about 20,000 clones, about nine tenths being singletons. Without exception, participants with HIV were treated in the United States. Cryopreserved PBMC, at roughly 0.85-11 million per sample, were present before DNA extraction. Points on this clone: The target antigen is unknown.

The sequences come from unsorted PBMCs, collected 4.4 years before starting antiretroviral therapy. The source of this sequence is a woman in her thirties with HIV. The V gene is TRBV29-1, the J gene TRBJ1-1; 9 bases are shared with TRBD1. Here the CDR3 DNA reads TGCAGCGTCGGGACAGGGCCTACGGGAACGAACACTGAAGCTTTCTTT. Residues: CSVGTGPTGTNTEAFF.